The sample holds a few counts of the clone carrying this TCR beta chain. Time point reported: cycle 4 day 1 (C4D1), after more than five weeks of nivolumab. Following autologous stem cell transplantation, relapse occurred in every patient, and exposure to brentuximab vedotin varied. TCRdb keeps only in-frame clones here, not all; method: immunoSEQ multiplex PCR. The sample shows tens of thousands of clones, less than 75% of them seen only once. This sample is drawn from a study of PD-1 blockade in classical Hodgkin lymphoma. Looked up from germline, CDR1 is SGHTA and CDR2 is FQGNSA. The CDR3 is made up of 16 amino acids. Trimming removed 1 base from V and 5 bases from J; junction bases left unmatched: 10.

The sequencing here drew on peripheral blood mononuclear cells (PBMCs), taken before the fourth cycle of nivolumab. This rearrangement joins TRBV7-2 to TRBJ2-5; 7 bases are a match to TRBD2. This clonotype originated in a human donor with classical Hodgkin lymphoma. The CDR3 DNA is TGTGCCAGCAGCTTAGGGGCTAGCGGTTATTGGGAGACCCAGTACTTC. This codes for CASSLGASGYWETQYF.